A selection of T cell receptor beta chains follows, all from one sample in a study of Ad26.COV2.S vaccination and SARS-CoV-2 variants. Using immunoSEQ multiplex PCR, the repertoire was profiled, and TCRdb retains in-frame clones only, with some absent. The sample includes hundreds of thousands of clones, 75% to 95% of them seen just once. Sequencing used peripheral blood, obtained in a trial of Ad26.COV2.S vaccine versus placebo. These receptors all come from a person between 18 and 65 years old who received the Ad26.COV2.S COVID-19 vaccine or a placebo. CDR3s include the opening cysteine and the closing phenylalanine or tryptophan. The order of the fields is CDR3 protein, CDR3 DNA, V gene, clone size, J gene, D gene. The D gene is left open where the match is weak. Expanded clones are given a class, and other clones once, few, many or no size at all.

cdr3_aa: CASSVGPDMRETEAFF
cdr3_nt: TGTGCCAGCAGCGTAGGCCCGGACATGCGAGAGACTGAAGCTTTCTTT
v_call: TRBV9
clone_size: NA
j_call: TRBJ1-1
d_call: NA

cdr3_aa: CASSSEGPPNNEQFF
cdr3_nt: TGCGCCAGCAGCTCCGAGGGCCCCCCCAACAATGAGCAGTTCTTC
v_call: TRBV5-1
clone_size: NA
j_call: TRBJ2-1
d_call: NA

cdr3_aa: CAISDGLTEAFF
cdr3_nt: TGTGCCATCAGTGATGGGCTTACTGAAGCTTTCTTT
v_call: TRBV10-3
clone_size: NA
j_call: TRBJ1-1
d_call: NA

cdr3_aa: CASSLVSRDQPQHF
cdr3_nt: TGTGCCAGCAGCTTAGTATCTAGGGATCAGCCCCAGCATTTT
v_call: TRBV7-2
clone_size: NA
j_call: TRBJ1-5
d_call: NA

cdr3_aa: CASSSHSGAYNEQFF
cdr3_nt: TGTGCCAGCAGCTCCCACAGCGGAGCTTACAATGAGCAGTTCTTC
v_call: TRBV7-2
clone_size: NA
j_call: TRBJ2-1
d_call: NA

cdr3_aa: CASSTTSGPYNEQFF
cdr3_nt: TGTGCCAGCTCAACTACTAGCGGACCCTACAATGAGCAGTTCTTC
v_call: TRBV6-5
clone_size: NA
j_call: TRBJ2-1
d_call: TRBD2

cdr3_aa: CASSFDRRRTGELFF
cdr3_nt: TGTGCCAGCAGTTTCGACCGGAGGAGGACCGGGGAGCTGTTTTTT
v_call: TRBV6-6
clone_size: NA
j_call: TRBJ2-2
d_call: NA

cdr3_aa: CASSLDVGGNTIYF
cdr3_nt: TGTGCCAGCAGCTTAGATGTGGGCGGAAACACCATATATTTT
v_call: TRBV7-2
clone_size: few
j_call: TRBJ1-3
d_call: NA

cdr3_aa: CASSLEAGPNYNEQFF
cdr3_nt: TGTGCCAGCAGCTTAGAGGCGGGGCCAAACTACAATGAGCAGTTCTTC
v_call: TRBV7-6
clone_size: NA
j_call: TRBJ2-1
d_call: NA

cdr3_aa: CASINKREGIGELFF
cdr3_nt: TGTGCCAGCATCAATAAGCGGGAGGGTATCGGGGAGCTGTTTTTT
v_call: TRBV11-2
clone_size: NA
j_call: TRBJ2-2
d_call: TRBD2

cdr3_aa: CASSPDPAAYNEQFF
cdr3_nt: TGTGCCAGCAGCCCGGACCCCGCGGCCTACAATGAGCAGTTCTTC
v_call: TRBV5-4
clone_size: NA
j_call: TRBJ2-1
d_call: NA

cdr3_aa: CASSQGDSSYEQYF
cdr3_nt: TGCGCCAGCAGCCAAGGGGACAGTTCCTACGAGCAGTACTTC
v_call: TRBV4-1
clone_size: NA
j_call: TRBJ2-7
d_call: TRBD1

cdr3_aa: CSASLLAGQETQYF
cdr3_nt: TGCAGTGCTAGTTTACTAGCGGGGCAAGAGACCCAGTACTTC
v_call: TRBV20-1
clone_size: once
j_call: TRBJ2-5
d_call: TRBD2

cdr3_aa: CASSPPPEYNEQFF
cdr3_nt: TGTGCCAGCTCACCACCCCCAGAGTACAATGAGCAGTTCTTC
v_call: TRBV18
clone_size: NA
j_call: TRBJ2-1
d_call: NA

cdr3_aa: CASSPSGATNEKLFF
cdr3_nt: TGTGCCAGCAGCCCCAGCGGGGCAACTAATGAAAAACTGTTTTTT
v_call: TRBV9
clone_size: once
j_call: TRBJ1-4
d_call: NA

cdr3_aa: CASSPGLAGAATAEQFF
cdr3_nt: TGTGCCAGCAGCCCGGGACTAGCGGGAGCTGCAACGGCTGAGCAGTTCTTC
v_call: TRBV9
clone_size: NA
j_call: TRBJ2-1
d_call: TRBD2

cdr3_aa: CASSFPWEGRDEQYF
cdr3_nt: TGCGCCAGCAGCTTTCCATGGGAGGGAAGGGACGAGCAGTACTTC
v_call: TRBV5-1
clone_size: NA
j_call: TRBJ2-7
d_call: TRBD2

cdr3_aa: CASRRDRGGYGYTF
cdr3_nt: TGTGCCAGCCGCCGGGACAGGGGCGGCTATGGCTACACCTTC
v_call: TRBV27
clone_size: NA
j_call: TRBJ1-2
d_call: TRBD1

cdr3_aa: CASSQLQGGTDTQYF
cdr3_nt: TGCGCCAGCAGCCAACTCCAGGGAGGTACAGATACGCAGTATTTT
v_call: TRBV5-1
clone_size: NA
j_call: TRBJ2-3
d_call: NA

cdr3_aa: CASSQGWAGRFNEQFF
cdr3_nt: TGTGCCAGCAGCCAAGGTTGGGCAGGGAGGTTCAATGAGCAGTTCTTC
v_call: TRBV4-2
clone_size: NA
j_call: TRBJ2-1
d_call: NA

cdr3_aa: CASSLRLFNEQFF
cdr3_nt: TGTGCCAGCAGTTTAAGACTATTCAATGAGCAGTTCTTC
v_call: TRBV12-3/TRBV12-4
clone_size: NA
j_call: TRBJ2-1
d_call: NA

cdr3_aa: CASSQGGLYNQPQHF
cdr3_nt: TGTGCCAGCAGCCAAGGGGGACTCTACAATCAGCCCCAGCATTTT
v_call: TRBV14
clone_size: NA
j_call: TRBJ1-5
d_call: NA